This T cell receptor beta chain was sequenced for a study of shared clonotypes between healthy human individuals. Germline CDR1 reads DFQATT; CDR2 reads SNEGSKA (reference sequence). The CDR3 spans 11 residues. Trimming left V 3 bases short and J 2 bases short, with 4 bases between. Sequencing used immunoSEQ multiplex PCR; TCRdb keeps in-frame clones, though not all of them. Among approximately 1,000,000 clones listed, 75% to 80% were seen once. General study findings and limits: Lower generation probabilities were found for non-shared clonotypes than for those shared by all four donors. Sharing of clonotypes among donors was expected to vary with sequencing depth.

As to this clone: Its matching antigen is unknown.

The TCR originated in a man between 18 and 35 years old in good health. Some clones in this sample may be carry-over from other donors' samples. The rearrangement uses TRBV20-1 and TRBJ2-5, with no clear D. The material sequenced was memory CD4+ T cells from PBMCs. Described subset: CD45RA-negative fraction. CDR3 sequence reads: CSASKQETQYF. CDR3 sequence (DNA): TGCAGTGCTAGTAAGCAAGAGACCCAGTACTTC.